The T cell receptor (beta chain) described here comes from a study of blood T cell repertoires in COVID-19. Assay: immunoSEQ multiplex PCR; the TCRdb copy retains only in-frame clones and omits some. The sample yields around 260,000 clones, approximately 81% seen once. This CDR3 is 12 amino acids long. Germline V gene lookup returns CDR1 MDHEN and CDR2 SYDVKM. The V end lost 5 bases, the J end lost 2 bases, and 7 bases lay between the germline ends. Input material: peripheral blood. This chain connects TRBV28 to TRBJ2-7, with TRBD1 as a possible D gene (5 bases). The TCR sequence derives from a man aged 55 to 69 with acute or convalescent COVID-19. In DNA, the CDR3 is TGTGCCAGCAGTCCACAGGCCTACGAGCAGTACTTC. This sequence encodes CASSPQAYEQYF.